The clone carrying this T cell receptor (beta chain) was observed a few times. Its antigen remains unknown. These data belong to a study of T cells in Graves' hyperthyroidism and ophthalmopathy. The overall study: Peripheral blood was taken when the disease was first diagnosed, before any treatment began.

Study-level findings and limits: The majority of expanded thyroid clonotypes above 0.001 also appeared in blood.

Regions amplified from RNA transcripts were the TCR beta CDR3 regions. The TCR CDR3 first-round RT-PCR relied on the HTBI primer set. A single record per CDR3 protein comes from TCRdb applying MiXCR to the multiplex PCR reads. This table holds around 800,000 distinct CDR3 sequences, roughly 37% found once. Patients were excluded because of uncontrolled infection, other autoimmune disease, pregnancy or lactation. It was 10 ml of fresh peripheral blood that supplied the PBMCs. CDR1 is MGHDK, CDR2 SYGVNS, per germline. V dropped 6 bases and J dropped 0 bases, with 14 bases sitting between them. This CDR3 spans 15 amino acids.

This TCR derives from a man aged 18 to 29 with Graves' hyperthyroidism. The chain couples TRBV25-1 to TRBJ1-1; D is unresolved. The sequenced material came from blood. CDR3 region: CASSPTWQMNTEAFF. In DNA, the CDR3 is TGTGCCAGCAGCCCGACGTGGCAGATGAACACTGAAGCTTTCTTT.